These 31 T cell receptor beta chains came from one sample sequenced in a study of T cells in Graves' hyperthyroidism and ophthalmopathy (dated by TCRdb to about 2019). Library method: multiplex PCR. Sequencing took place on an Illumina HiSeq 2000. The TCR beta CDR3 regions were amplified from the RNA transcripts. The first round of RT-PCR for the TCR CDR3 was performed with the HTBI primer set and the Qiagen OneStep RT-PCR kit. Using fastp at Q25 and MiXCR, TCRdb reprocessed the public reads and kept productive beta chains. Rows merge per CDR3 protein into single entries with the most common DNA and genes. The table for this sample lists about 300,000 distinct CDR3 sequences; less than 30% of them were counted only once. The ten largest clones represent around 28% of the sample. Input material: blood. These TCRs come from a man aged 35 to 55 with Graves' hyperthyroidism that later progressed to Graves' ophthalmopathy.

At least ten counts were recorded for this clonotype. The genes are TRBV6-1 and TRBJ2-2; no clear D. The CDR3 length is 12 residues. V was trimmed by 6 bases and J by 6 bases, leaving 8 bases between them. Per germline, CDR1 MNHNS and CDR2 SASEGT. The CDR3 protein is CASRADAGELFF. CDR3 in DNA: TGTGCCAGCAGGGCTGATGCCGGGGAGCTGTTTTTT.

This clonotype occurred many times. The chain is built from TRBV3-1 and TRBJ1-2; D perhaps matches TRBD1 (6 bases). Trimming left V 2 bases short and J 7 bases short, with 17 bases between. This CDR3 comprises 15 residues. CDR1 is LGHDT and CDR2 is YNNKEL in the germline V gene (reference sequence). The CDR3 spells CASSQIDRPWSGYTF. Here the CDR3 DNA reads TGTGCCAGCAGCCAAATAGACAGGCCGTGGAGTGGCTACACCTTC.

This clonotype came up many times. The V call is TRBV24-1, the J call TRBJ1-2; 7 nucleotides line up with TRBD1. V gave up 3 bases and J gave up 1 base; unmatched junction bases: 4. This CDR3 region has 15 residues. Germline V gene data show CDR1 as KGHDR and CDR2 as SFDVKD. The CDR3 is CATSDGTAINYGYTF. The CDR3 DNA is TGTGCCACCAGTGATGGGACAGCGATTAACTATGGCTACACCTTC.

This clonotype was picked up many times. The CDR3 DNA reads as TGTGCCACCAGTGATTCGGCCGGGACAGCAGGGACTGAAGCTTTCTTT. The encoded protein is CATSDSAGTAGTEAFF. The J gene is TRBJ1-1, the V gene TRBV24-1; 7 nucleotides align to TRBD1. CDR3 length: 16 residues. CDR1 is KGHDR and CDR2 is SFDVKD in the germline V gene. The ends lost 2 bases at V and 5 bases at J; junction bases unmatched: 10.

This clonotype has ten or more counts. V is TRBV10-3 and J is TRBJ2-2, with 9 nucleotides matching TRBD2. The length of the CDR3 is 14 residues. The V gene's germline CDR1 is ENHRY and CDR2 SYGVKD. Losses at the gene ends were 10 bases for V and 1 base for J; bases not matched to a gene: 4. The CDR3 spells CATRLAENTGELFF. The CDR3 nucleotides are TGTGCCACGAGACTAGCGGAGAACACCGGGGAGCTGTTTTTT.

The chain combines TRBV12-3 or TRBV12-4 with TRBJ2-7; D not certain. This CDR3 is built from 14 residues. The V and J ends lost 2 bases and 2 bases respectively, with 10 bases between them. In DNA form, the CDR3 reads TGTGCCAGCAGTTTACGTGACAAGACCTACGAGCAGTACTTC. It specifies CASSLRDKTYEQYF.

This clonotype has a handful of counts. The rearrangement joins TRBV2 to TRBJ1-5; D remains ambiguous. The CDR3 extends over 15 amino acids. The germline V gene has CDR1 SNHLY and CDR2 FYNNEI. Trimming removed 4 bases from V and 4 bases from J, with 14 bases in between. The chain's CDR3 is CASSGPGGLNQPQHF. CDR3 nucleotides: TGTGCCAGCAGTGGGCCAGGTGGCTTAAATCAGCCCCAGCATTTT.

This clonotype was counted at least ten times. V and J are TRBV4-2 and TRBJ1-3; 7 bases are a match to TRBD1. CDR3 length: 19 residues. J gave up 1 base and V 4 bases, and 16 bases lay outside the gene matches. Germline V gene data show CDR1 as LGHNA and CDR2 as YNFKEQ. As DNA, the CDR3 is TGTGCCAGCAGCCGATCCCTCCACCGGGACAGAACATCTGGAAACACCATATATTTT. Amino acids: CASSRSLHRDRTSGNTIYF.

This clonotype was counted between two and nine times. The chain carries TRBV18 and TRBJ2-5; D is unclear. Germline assignment: CDR1 KGHSH and CDR2 LQKENI. The CDR3 runs 14 residues. V lost 0 bases to trimming and J lost 0 bases, with 5 bases between them. The CDR3 coding sequence is TGTGCCAGCTCACCACCTTCCCACCAAGAGACCCAGTACTTC. Translation: CASSPPSHQETQYF.

The chain has TRBV28 and TRBJ1-5, with 7 positions matching TRBD1. Germline CDR1 is MDHEN and CDR2 is SYDVKM. V lost 10 bases, J lost 9 bases, and 21 bases stayed unmatched. The CDR3 has 16 amino acids. CDR3 amino acids: CAIQPDDRVGGGPQHF. The CDR3 nucleotides are TGTGCCATCCAACCCGACGACAGGGTTGGGGGAGGGCCCCAGCATTTT.

This clonotype was detected ten times or more. This sequence joins TRBV28 and TRBJ2-7, with TRBD1 as a possible D gene (6 bases). V gave up 6 bases and J gave up 5 bases, with 17 bases separating them. Germline V gene sequence: CDR1 MDHEN, CDR2 SYDVKM. This CDR3 is built from 14 residues. This chain's CDR3 is CASSKDSPGDEQYF. The CDR3 DNA reads TGTGCCAGCAGCAAGGACAGCCCCGGGGACGAGCAGTACTTC. The full variable domain, completed using reference TRBV28 and TRBJ2-7, is DVKVTQSSRYLVKRTGEKVFLECVQDMDHENMFWYRQDPGLGLRLIYFSYDVKMKEKGDIPEGYSVSREKKERFSLILESASTNQTSMYLCASSKDSPGDEQYFGPGTRLTVT.

This clonotype was detected many times. The chain employs TRBV6-5 and TRBJ1-1, with a tentative D call TRBD1 (6 bases). The CDR3 sequence is 14 residues long. CDR1 is MNHEY, CDR2 SVGAGI, per germline. V was clipped by 5 bases and J by 4 bases, with 14 bases between them. In DNA form, the CDR3 reads TGTGCCAGCAGTCTACAGGGCAGGGGCACTGAAGCTTTCTTT. This gives the protein CASSLQGRGTEAFF.

There are many counts of this clonotype. The chain combines TRBV7-2 with TRBJ2-7; D is uncertain. CDR1 SGHTA and CDR2 FQGNSA come from the germline V gene. The CDR3 is 13 residues long. The germline V and J ends were trimmed by 5 bases and 7 bases, with 15 bases remaining between them. Here the CDR3 reads CASSQRFSREQYF. CDR3 nucleotide sequence: TGTGCCAGCAGCCAGAGGTTTTCGAGGGAGCAGTACTTC.

In this sample, this clonotype turned up a few times. The chain carries TRBV6-2 or TRBV6-3 and TRBJ2-2, with 8 positions matching TRBD2. Trimming at V came to 0 bases and at J to 3 bases, leaving 9 bases not matched to a gene. Germline CDR1 reads MNHEY; CDR2 reads SVGEGT. This CDR3 comprises 18 residues. CDR3 residues: CASSYSISAGGDTGELFF. For the CDR3, the DNA is TGTGCCAGCAGTTACTCGATTTCGGCGGGAGGCGACACCGGGGAGCTGTTTTTT.

This clonotype has a count of ten or more. The rearrangement uses TRBV28 and TRBJ2-3; D is uncertain. V shed 0 bases and J shed 0 bases, with 13 bases lying between them. There are 17 residues in the CDR3. Germline assignment: CDR1 MDHEN and CDR2 SYDVKM. CDR3 in amino acids: CASSLWDGLTSTDTQYF. The CDR3 bases are TGTGCCAGCAGTTTATGGGACGGATTAACTAGCACAGATACGCAGTATTTT.

This clonotype was observed many times. The J gene is TRBJ1-3, the V gene TRBV6-1, with TRBD1 identical over 7 bases. Trimming removed 6 bases from V and 0 bases from J; junction bases left unmatched: 2. The CDR3 covers 14 residues. CDR1 and CDR2 (germline): MNHNS, SASEGT. CDR3 protein: CASRDRYSGNTIYF. CDR3 nucleotides: TGTGCCAGCAGGGACAGGTACTCTGGAAACACCATATATTTT.

This clonotype was seen many times. The J gene is TRBJ2-7, the V gene TRBV20-1, with 7 bases identical to TRBD1. The CDR3 length is 14 residues. Germline assignment: CDR1 DFQATT and CDR2 SNEGSKA (reference sequence). Unmatched junction bases numbered 10, after V lost 8 bases and J lost 0 bases. In nucleotides, the CDR3 is TGCAGTTCCCCCGGTGAGGGGGCCTCCTACGAGCAGTACTTC. It specifies CSSPGEGASYEQYF.

The chain joins TRBV6-1 to TRBJ1-2; weak D call: TRBD1 (5 bases). V was shortened by 6 bases and J by 7 bases, with 9 bases between the two germline ends. Germline lookup yields CDR1 MNHNS and CDR2 SASEGT. This CDR3 is built from 11 residues. Here the CDR3 DNA reads TGTGCCAGCAGGGAAAGGGGTGGCTACACCTTC. Translation gives CASRERGGYTF.

In this sample, this clonotype turned up many times. The chain couples TRBV11-2 to TRBJ1-1, with TRBD1 matching over 7 bases. The V and J ends lost 8 bases and 3 bases, in that order; junction bases with no gene match: 9. Germline V gives CDR1 SGHAT, CDR2 FQNNGV. The CDR3 length is 14 residues. CDR3 sequence (DNA): TGTGCCAGCGGCCGGGACAGCGTTTACACTGAAGCTTTCTTT. Protein sequence: CASGRDSVYTEAFF.

As concerns this clonotype: One end of the junction does not line up with germline, which may come from a read error. J is TRBJ2-5 and V is TRBV29-1, with D uncertain. Germline CDR1 SQVTM, CDR2 ANQGSEA. The length of the CDR3 is 11 residues. The CDR3 here is CSVEDTGTQYF. Here the CDR3 DNA reads TGCAGCGTCGAAGACACGGGGACCCAGTACTTC.

This clonotype was seen a single time. J is TRBJ2-5 and V is TRBV20-1; maybe TRBD1 (6 bases). The CDR3 is 12 amino acids. Trimming removed 6 bases at V and 4 bases at J, with 12 bases between. In germline, CDR1 is DFQATT, CDR2 SNEGSKA (reference sequence). CDR3: CSAGVGGETQYF. CDR3 coding DNA: TGCAGTGCGGGGGTAGGGGGAGAGACCCAGTACTTC.

This clonotype was counted ten times or more. CDR3 sequence (DNA): TGTGCCAGCAGCTGGGGACTAGCGGGAGAGTGGGAGACCCAGTACTTC. Its protein is CASSWGLAGEWETQYF. This sequence joins TRBV11-2 and TRBJ2-5, with 14 bases fitting TRBD2. This CDR3 contains 16 residues. J was trimmed by 5 bases and V by 4 bases; bases with no gene match: 6. Germline V CDR1 and CDR2: SGHAT, FQNNGV.

This clonotype was picked up one time. One junction end does not reproduce the germline sequence, and a read error may be involved. This chain connects TRBV25-1 to TRBJ1-1; D not resolved. The CDR3 runs 13 residues. CDR1 is MGHDK, CDR2 SYGVNS, per germline. The CDR3 bases are TGTGCCAGTAGTGAGGCGAAGAACACTGAAGCTTTCTTT. It is translated as CASSEAKNTEAFF. The full variable domain, in which reference TRBV25-1 and TRBJ1-1 provide the parts outside the CDR3, is EADIYQTPRYLVIGTGKKITLECSQTMGHDKMYWYQQDPGMELHLIHYSYGVNSTEKGDLSSESTVSRIRTEHFPLTLESARPSHTSQYLCASSEAKNTEAFFGQGTRLTVV.

The sample holds many counts of this clonotype. The chain joins TRBV15 to TRBJ2-7; a weak D match, TRBD2 (6 bases). Trimming cost V 1 base and J 6 bases, with 10 bases left between them. Germline values: CDR1 LNHNV, CDR2 YYDKDF (reference sequence). This CDR3 has 13 residues. The DNA of the CDR3 is TGTGCCACCAGCAGAGCGACTAGTTCCGAGCAGTACTTC. This encodes CATSRATSSEQYF.

This clonotype was seen a few times. The chain carries TRBV28 and TRBJ2-7, with 8 bases lining up with TRBD2. The germline V gene has CDR1 MDHEN and CDR2 SYDVKM. This CDR3 region has 16 residues. V lost 6 bases, J lost 2 bases, and 12 bases stayed unmatched. CDR3: CASSPESGRETYEQYF. As DNA, the CDR3 is TGTGCCAGCAGCCCTGAAAGCGGGAGAGAAACCTACGAGCAGTACTTC.

This clonotype came up many times. This chain joins TRBV20-1 and TRBJ2-7; tentative D call: TRBD1 (6 bases). The CDR3 has 14 amino acids. In germline, CDR1 is DFQATT, CDR2 SNEGSKA (reference sequence). V gave up 3 bases and J gave up 4 bases, with 16 bases separating them. The CDR3 region is CSARAATGLYEQYF. CDR3 nucleotide sequence: TGCAGTGCTAGGGCTGCGACAGGTTTATACGAGCAGTACTTC.

This clonotype came up many times. The J gene is TRBJ2-5, the V gene TRBV5-1; 12 nucleotides align to TRBD2. This CDR3 contains 15 residues. The V gene end was trimmed by 2 bases and the J gene end by 4 bases; junction bases not matched to a gene: 3. Looked up from germline, CDR1 is SGHRS and CDR2 is YFSETQ. CDR3 nucleotide sequence: TGCGCCAGCAGCTTCACACTAGCGGGAGGAGAGACCCAGTACTTC. It codes for CASSFTLAGGETQYF.

The CDR3 sequence is CASSKQGEAFF. Written as DNA, the CDR3 is TGTGCCAGCAGTAAACAGGGTGAAGCTTTCTTT. V usage is TRBV6-2 or TRBV6-3 and J usage is TRBJ1-1; D is possibly TRBD1 (6 bases). CDR1 is MNHEY and CDR2 is SVGEGT in the germline V gene. V shed 5 bases and J shed 7 bases, with 8 bases lying between them. The CDR3 loop spans 11 amino acids.

This clonotype was picked up many times. This sequence joins TRBV20-1 and TRBJ1-1, with 8 bases lining up with TRBD1. V lost 6 bases to trimming and J lost 6 bases; unmatched junction nucleotides: 12. There are 14 residues in the CDR3. Germline V gives CDR1 DFQATT, CDR2 SNEGSKA (reference sequence). CDR3 residues: CSANLQGVFAEAFF. The DNA for the CDR3 is TGCAGTGCGAACTTACAGGGGGTTTTTGCTGAAGCTTTCTTT.

This chain links TRBV6-5 with TRBJ1-5, with no clear D. V was pared by 0 bases and J by 4 bases, with 10 bases between. CDR1 MNHEY and CDR2 SVGAGI come from the germline V gene. This CDR3 is 15 amino acids long. The CDR3 loop is CASSYSFGPNQPQHF. CDR3 DNA: TGTGCCAGCAGTTACTCGTTTGGTCCAAATCAGCCCCAGCATTTT.

This clonotype occurred a few times. The rearrangement uses TRBV12-5 and TRBJ1-1; D call uncertain. CDR1 and CDR2 (germline): LGHNT, FRNRAP. This CDR3 comprises 14 residues. V gave up 2 bases and J gave up 1 base, with 8 bases separating them. CDR3 in amino acids: CASGLPRGNTEAFF. The CDR3 DNA reads as TGTGCTAGTGGTTTGCCCCGGGGGAACACTGAAGCTTTCTTT.